These T cell receptor beta chains were read from a single sample in a study of T cell clusters in autoimmune cytopenias. Each CDR3 protein gets one entry in TCRdb, which reprocessed the multiplex PCR reads and gives no DNA. Here the sample table reports approximately 16,000 distinct CDR3 sequences. The sequenced material came from peripheral blood. These receptors were obtained from a human donor with an autoimmune cytopenia or autoimmune hepatitis (not recorded which). Each CDR3 is given with its conserved first and last residue. Fields, in order: V gene, J gene, clone size, CDR3 protein. Clone sizes are given selectively: once, few, many, or a class where the clone is expanded.

v_gene: TRBV12-3/TRBV12-4; j_gene: TRBJ2-1; abundance: NA; CDR3aa: CASSEGSGRADNEQFF
v_gene: TRBV5-5; j_gene: TRBJ1-6; abundance: NA; CDR3aa: CASSRSGNISPLHF
v_gene: TRBV20-1; j_gene: TRBJ2-5; abundance: NA; CDR3aa: CSASPRGIQETQYF
v_gene: TRBV7-9; j_gene: TRBJ1-4; abundance: medium-sized; CDR3aa: CASSLHTNAREKLFF
v_gene: TRBV11-1; j_gene: TRBJ2-1; abundance: NA; CDR3aa: CASSLGTYYNEQFF
v_gene: TRBV12-3/TRBV12-4; j_gene: TRBJ1-4; abundance: NA; CDR3aa: CASSLGQGREKLFF
v_gene: TRBV6-5; j_gene: TRBJ2-7; abundance: NA; CDR3aa: CASSESGSLYEQYF
v_gene: TRBV12-3/TRBV12-4; j_gene: TRBJ2-3; abundance: NA; CDR3aa: CASSLDLSTDTQYF
v_gene: TRBV5-6; j_gene: TRBJ1-2; abundance: NA; CDR3aa: CASEDQGPNGYTF
v_gene: TRBV29-1; j_gene: TRBJ1-1; abundance: medium-sized; CDR3aa: CSVIRTTEAFF
v_gene: TRBV29-1; j_gene: TRBJ2-2; abundance: medium-sized; CDR3aa: CSVLDRSNTGELFF
v_gene: TRBV5-1; j_gene: TRBJ2-6; abundance: NA; CDR3aa: CASSLSQRIGANVLTF
v_gene: TRBV12-3/TRBV12-4; j_gene: TRBJ1-6; abundance: NA; CDR3aa: CASSLAGRYNSPLHF
v_gene: TRBV12-3/TRBV12-4; j_gene: TRBJ2-1; abundance: NA; CDR3aa: CASSLAGVGNEQFF
v_gene: TRBV5-6; j_gene: TRBJ1-2; abundance: NA; CDR3aa: CASSLSGWKVNGYTF
v_gene: TRBV5-4; j_gene: TRBJ2-2; abundance: NA; CDR3aa: CASSLVSAAGELFF
v_gene: TRBV19; j_gene: TRBJ2-2; abundance: medium-sized; CDR3aa: CASSIDLSAGRATGELFF
v_gene: TRBV14; j_gene: TRBJ2-2; abundance: NA; CDR3aa: CASSQARAGELFF
v_gene: TRBV20-1; j_gene: TRBJ2-1; abundance: NA; CDR3aa: CSASILLAGKRSSYNEQFF
v_gene: TRBV19; j_gene: TRBJ2-5; abundance: NA; CDR3aa: CASSARSARGIETQYF
v_gene: TRBV6-4; j_gene: TRBJ1-5; abundance: NA; CDR3aa: CAISESTGNQPQHF
v_gene: TRBV20-1; j_gene: TRBJ2-6; abundance: NA; CDR3aa: CSARDGPWGHSGANVLTF
v_gene: TRBV5-6; j_gene: TRBJ1-5; abundance: NA; CDR3aa: CVSSRGHLNQPQHF
v_gene: TRBV5-4; j_gene: TRBJ2-1; abundance: NA; CDR3aa: CASSATSGYNEQFF
v_gene: TRBV5-4; j_gene: TRBJ2-3; abundance: NA; CDR3aa: CASSLGGSGGNTQYF
v_gene: TRBV6-5; j_gene: TRBJ2-2; abundance: medium-sized; CDR3aa: CASKTGHTGELFF
v_gene: TRBV19; j_gene: TRBJ1-5; abundance: NA; CDR3aa: CASSIRGAGQPQHF
v_gene: TRBV30; j_gene: TRBJ2-1; abundance: NA; CDR3aa: CAWGASGSYEQFF
v_gene: TRBV6-5; j_gene: TRBJ2-7; abundance: NA; CDR3aa: CASSYSREAYYEQYF
v_gene: TRBV5-1; j_gene: TRBJ2-2; abundance: NA; CDR3aa: CASSLGGGRTGELFF
v_gene: TRBV29-1; j_gene: TRBJ1-4; abundance: medium-sized; CDR3aa: CSVAEGGGDEKLFF
v_gene: TRBV29-1; j_gene: TRBJ2-1; abundance: medium-sized; CDR3aa: CSAATGSNEQFF
v_gene: TRBV5-1; j_gene: TRBJ1-1; abundance: NA; CDR3aa: CASSDRVGITEAFF
v_gene: TRBV18; j_gene: TRBJ1-5; abundance: medium-sized; CDR3aa: CASSPDRNQPQHF
v_gene: TRBV5-4; j_gene: TRBJ2-5; abundance: NA; CDR3aa: CASSLFSGKTQYF
v_gene: TRBV6-5; j_gene: TRBJ2-5; abundance: medium-sized; CDR3aa: CASSYFETQYF
v_gene: TRBV6-1; j_gene: TRBJ2-5; abundance: NA; CDR3aa: CASSEPGNVGETQYF
v_gene: TRBV20-1; j_gene: TRBJ2-6; abundance: NA; CDR3aa: CSARDVTGANVLTF
v_gene: TRBV6-1; j_gene: TRBJ1-1; abundance: NA; CDR3aa: CASRERYTEAFF
v_gene: TRBV6-1; j_gene: TRBJ2-4; abundance: NA; CDR3aa: CASLVLGIGRENIQYF
v_gene: TRBV27; j_gene: TRBJ1-6; abundance: NA; CDR3aa: CASSRRTGENSPLHF
v_gene: TRBV19; j_gene: TRBJ2-7; abundance: medium-sized; CDR3aa: CASSYGDYYEQYF
v_gene: TRBV19; j_gene: TRBJ1-2; abundance: NA; CDR3aa: CASGSWGGYTF
v_gene: TRBV6-5; j_gene: TRBJ2-2; abundance: medium-sized; CDR3aa: CASSPREGGELFF
v_gene: TRBV12-3/TRBV12-4; j_gene: TRBJ2-1; abundance: NA; CDR3aa: CASSFGLAGGPNEQFF
v_gene: TRBV30; j_gene: TRBJ2-3; abundance: medium-sized; CDR3aa: CAWESGDTQYF
v_gene: TRBV11-1; j_gene: TRBJ2-7; abundance: NA; CDR3aa: CASSPASDYEQYF
v_gene: TRBV27; j_gene: TRBJ1-5; abundance: NA; CDR3aa: CASSESDTKFNQPQHF